What follows are 29 T cell receptor beta chains derived from one specimen sequenced in a study of T-cell memory formation after mild COVID-19. A single record per CDR3 protein comes from TCRdb applying MiXCR to the 5' RACE reads. The sample has some 450,000 distinct CDR3 sequences, about 20% seen once; the top ten hold about 8.1%. The specimen was PBMCs or a T cell subset sorted from them (not recorded which). The receptors originated from an adult woman who had mild COVID-19 (a few samples of this study predate the infection). Cell type and time point are not known.

The V call is TRBV7-6, the J call TRBJ2-5, with a weak D call TRBD1 (5 bases). Trimming pared 5 bases from V and 2 bases from J, leaving 18 bases between. Germline lookup yields CDR1 SGHVS and CDR2 FNYEAQ. The CDR3 contains 16 residues. In DNA form, the CDR3 reads TGTGCCAGCAGCGAAGGGGCCGAATATCGGCAAGAGACCCAGTACTTC. It yields the protein CASSEGAEYRQETQYF. Supplemented by reference TRBV7-6 and TRBJ2-5, the full variable domain reads GAGVSQSPRYKVTKRGQDVALRCDPISGHVSLYWYRQALGQGPEFLTYFNYEAQQDKSGLPNDRFSAERPEGSISTLTIQRTEQRDSAMYRCASSEGAEYRQETQYFGPGTRLLVL.

This sequence joins TRBV2 and TRBJ2-7; 7 positions agree with TRBD1. Germline V gene sequence: CDR1 SNHLY, CDR2 FYNNEI. The CDR3 loop spans 12 amino acids. V shed 8 bases and J 2 bases; nucleotides not matched to a gene: 3. Here the CDR3 DNA reads TGTGCCAGCTGGGACAGAGCCTACGAGCAGTACTTC. Protein sequence: CASWDRAYEQYF.

This clonotype was observed many times. The chain carries TRBV5-1 and TRBJ2-1, with 11 bases that match TRBD2. J gave up 10 bases and V 0 bases, and 6 bases lay outside the gene matches. The CDR3 totals 15 residues. Germline CDR1 SGHRS, CDR2 YFSETQ. CDR3 sequence reads: CASSLDLAGGREQFF. CDR3 coding DNA: TGCGCCAGCAGCTTGGATCTAGCGGGAGGTCGGGAGCAGTTCTTC.

The J gene is TRBJ2-5, the V gene TRBV4-3; 9 bases are shared with TRBD2. The ends lost 2 bases at V and 5 bases at J; junction bases unmatched: 9. There are 16 residues in the CDR3. Looked up from germline, CDR1 is LGHNA and CDR2 is YSLEER. The CDR3 is CASSQTGTSPVETQYF. In DNA form, the CDR3 reads TGCGCCAGCAGCCAAACCGGGACTAGCCCCGTCGAGACCCAGTACTTC.

The gene calls are TRBV15 and TRBJ1-4; D perhaps matches TRBD1 (6 bases). Germline CDR1 is LNHNV and CDR2 is YYDKDF (reference sequence). The CDR3 contains 16 residues. The V and J ends lost 0 bases and 15 bases respectively, with 23 bases between them. The CDR3 nucleotides are TGTGCCACCAGCAGAGATATAGGGGACCCGGATAGGGGGTTGTTTTTT. Amino acid sequence: CATSRDIGDPDRGLFF.

This rearrangement joins TRBV18 to TRBJ2-3; tentative D call: TRBD2 (6 bases). V lost 0 bases and J 6 bases, leaving 13 bases between the germline ends. The CDR3 is 15 residues long. Per the germline V gene, CDR1 is KGHSH and CDR2 is LQKENI. The CDR3 spells CASSPPGGIVDTQYF. Here the CDR3 DNA reads TGTGCCAGCTCACCACCTGGGGGGATCGTGGATACGCAGTATTTT.

This clonotype has at least ten counts. The chain combines TRBV12-3 or TRBV12-4 with TRBJ2-7; 10 nucleotides line up with TRBD1. V was clipped by 4 bases and J by 6 bases; unmatched bases: 3. CDR3 length: 13 amino acids. For the CDR3, the DNA is TGTGCCAGCAGTTCCCGGGACAGGGGCGAGCAGTACTTC. This codes for CASSSRDRGEQYF.

Here the CDR3 DNA reads TGTGCCAGCAGCTCCCCCCAGGGCCCTTACGAGCAGTACTTC. This translates into CASSSPQGPYEQYF. V is TRBV7-9 and J is TRBJ2-7; perhaps TRBD1 as D (5 bases). The CDR3 runs 14 residues. V was cut by 4 bases and J by 4 bases, with 14 bases left in between. In germline, CDR1 is SEHNR, CDR2 FQNEAQ (reference sequence). Complete variable domain (other parts from reference TRBV7-9 and TRBJ2-7): DTGVSQNPRHKITKRGQNVTFRCDPISEHNRLYWYRQTLGQGPEFLTYFQNEAQLEKSRLLSDRFSAERPKGSFSTLEIQRTEQGDSAMYLCASSSPQGPYEQYFGPGTRLTVT.

The CDR3 DNA reads TGTGCCAGCAGTCCCCTTGAAAGGAGCCAAGAGACCCAGTACTTC. Translated, it gives CASSPLERSQETQYF. This sequence joins TRBV6-2 or TRBV6-3 and TRBJ2-5; D is unresolved. The V gene lost 5 bases and the J gene lost 1 base, with 14 bases spanning the gap. CDR1 and CDR2 (germline): MNHEY, SVGEGT. The CDR3 totals 15 residues.

This clonotype was counted many times. The V gene is TRBV29-1, the J gene TRBJ1-1, with TRBD1 matching 11 bases. CDR1 and CDR2 (germline): SQVTM, ANQGSEA. The junction had 11 bases not matched to a gene; V was cut back by 3 bases and J by 2 bases. The CDR3 totals 17 residues. The DNA of the CDR3 is TGCAGCGTTGATTCTCCCGGACAGGGGGCACTCAACACTGAAGCTTTCTTT. Translation gives CSVDSPGQGALNTEAFF.

This clonotype was detected only a few times. The gene calls are TRBV12-3 or TRBV12-4 and TRBJ1-1; 10 nucleotides agree with TRBD1. After removal of 5 bases from V and 4 bases from J, the junction contained 4 bases not matched to a gene. This CDR3 is 14 amino acids long. The CDR3 loop is CASSATGGRTEAFF. The CDR3 bases are TGTGCCAGCAGTGCGACAGGGGGCCGCACTGAAGCTTTCTTT.

The chain joins TRBV7-8 to TRBJ2-1; D is perhaps TRBD2 (5 bases). V gave up 3 bases and J gave up 6 bases, with 9 bases separating them. Germline V gives CDR1 SGHVS, CDR2 FQNEAQ. CDR3 size: 13 residues. The CDR3 DNA is TGTGCCAGCAGCTTGGACTCTATCAATGAGCAGTTCTTC. This sequence encodes CASSLDSINEQFF.

This rearrangement joins TRBV9 to TRBJ2-3; the D call may be TRBD1 or TRBD2 (7 bases each). CDR1 SGDLS and CDR2 YYNGEE come from the germline V gene. The germline V and J ends were trimmed by 4 bases and 4 bases, with 16 bases remaining between them. CDR3 length: 15 residues. The CDR3 here is CASSPSRGRADTQYF. The CDR3 bases are TGTGCCAGCAGCCCCAGCAGGGGGAGGGCAGATACGCAGTATTTT. The whole variable domain, remainder taken from reference TRBV9 and TRBJ2-3, is DSGVTQTPKHLITATGQRVTLRCSPRSGDLSVYWYQQSLDQGLQFLIQYYNGEERAKGNILERFSAQQFPDLHSELNLSSLELGDSALYFCASSPSRGRADTQYFGPGTRLTVL.

This chain links TRBV12-3 or TRBV12-4 with TRBJ2-2; perhaps D is TRBD1 or TRBD2 (5 bases each). V was trimmed by 3 bases and J by 2 bases, leaving 16 bases between them. The CDR3 runs 17 residues. CDR3 bases: TGTGCCAGCAGTTTCCATCCTAAGGGGAGCAACACCGGGGAGCTGTTTTTT. Its protein product is CASSFHPKGSNTGELFF.

The chain links TRBV20-1 to TRBJ1-1; 8 bases are a match to TRBD1. The CDR3 spans 14 residues. Looked up from germline, CDR1 is DFQATT and CDR2 is SNEGSKA (reference sequence). The V gene end was trimmed by 4 bases and the J gene end by 4 bases; junction bases not matched to a gene: 8. CDR3 amino acids: CSANVQGESTEAFF. The CDR3 coding sequence is TGCAGTGCTAACGTACAGGGGGAATCCACTGAAGCTTTCTTT.

This clonotype has more than one count but fewer than ten. The chain employs TRBV5-1 and TRBJ2-7, with D hard to call. The germline CDR1 and CDR2 sequences are SGHRS and YFSETQ. This CDR3 spans 13 amino acids. Between the trimmed V and J ends, which lost 0 bases and 10 bases, there was a span of 14 bases. The CDR3 coding sequence is TGCGCCAGCAGCTTGGGAGGAGCCATGAGCCAGTACTTC. Encoded protein: CASSLGGAMSQYF.

In its sample, this clonotype was seen a few times. The V call is TRBV6-2 or TRBV6-3, the J call TRBJ1-5; D gene unclear. Per germline, CDR1 MNHEY and CDR2 SVGEGT. The CDR3 is 12 amino acids. The V end lost 0 bases, the J end lost 9 bases, and 6 bases lay between the germline ends. The CDR3 DNA reads as TGTGCCAGCAGTTACTCGGGGTGGCCCCAGCATTTT. Protein sequence: CASSYSGWPQHF.

This clonotype was found a few times. This rearrangement joins TRBV10-3 to TRBJ2-7; D perhaps matches TRBD2 (6 bases). V shed 11 bases and J shed 1 base, with 9 bases lying between them. Germline V gene data show CDR1 as ENHRY and CDR2 as SYGVKD. CDR3 length: 11 residues. The CDR3 DNA is TGTGCCCACGGGAGATCCTACGAGCAGTACTTC. This codes for CAHGRSYEQYF.

The chain is built from TRBV7-6 and TRBJ2-3; the D gene is possibly TRBD2 (7 bases). Between the trimmed V and J ends, which lost 2 bases and 3 bases, there was a span of 21 bases. The CDR3 covers 18 residues. Germline-derived CDR1 and CDR2 are SGHVS and FNYEAQ. This CDR3 is CASSLRAYAGAVTDTQYF. The CDR3 DNA sequence: TGTGCCAGCAGCTTAAGGGCCTATGCGGGGGCAGTTACAGATACGCAGTATTTT.

This clonotype came up a few times. The chain links TRBV5-1 to TRBJ1-5, with D unresolved. The CDR3 contains 14 residues. Germline-derived CDR1 and CDR2 are SGHRS and YFSETQ. V lost 0 bases and J 5 bases, leaving 9 bases between the germline ends. CDR3 sequence reads: CASSLGRVDQPQHF. The CDR3 nucleotides read TGCGCCAGCAGCTTGGGGAGGGTCGATCAGCCCCAGCATTTT.

The chain carries TRBV20-1 and TRBJ2-3, with 13 bases matching TRBD2. The CDR3 extends over 17 amino acids. Germline CDR1 DFQATT, CDR2 SNEGSKA (reference sequence). Trimming cost V 1 base and J 2 bases; bases outside gene matches: 6. The CDR3 sequence is CSARGLAGGLDTDTQYF. In DNA form, the CDR3 reads TGCAGTGCTAGAGGACTAGCGGGGGGTCTGGACACAGATACGCAGTATTTT.

The chain joins TRBV20-1 to TRBJ1-1; tentatively, D is TRBD1 (5 bases). V lost 6 bases and J lost 3, with 14 bases in between. The CDR3 extends over 13 amino acids. CDR1 is DFQATT, CDR2 SNEGSKA, per germline (reference sequence). CDR3 region: CSARAGIYTEAFF. The CDR3 DNA reads TGCAGTGCCAGGGCGGGAATTTACACTGAAGCTTTCTTT.

This clonotype was counted between two and nine times. The V and J genes are TRBV11-3 and TRBJ1-2; D might be TRBD1 (6 bases). CDR3 length: 15 residues. CDR1 is SGHNT and CDR2 is YENEEA in the germline V gene. The V end lost 0 bases, the J end lost 2 bases, and 10 bases lay between the germline ends. In DNA, the CDR3 is TGTGCCAGCAGCTTAGATGGGGGGCGAAACTATGGCTACACCTTC. Translated: CASSLDGGRNYGYTF.

This clonotype was observed a few times. This rearrangement joins TRBV5-1 to TRBJ2-5, with TRBD2 as a possible D gene (6 bases). V shed 0 bases and J shed 5 bases, with 14 bases lying between them. This CDR3 is 15 amino acids long. Germline lookup yields CDR1 SGHRS and CDR2 YFSETQ. CDR3 nucleotide sequence: TGCGCCAGCAGCTTGGGGCCGGCTGCGGGGGAGACCCAGTACTTC. Encoded protein: CASSLGPAAGETQYF.

Details on this clonotype: A junction end diverges from the germline sequence, so it may reflect a read error. The V call is TRBV15, the J call TRBJ1-1; D uncertain. Per germline, CDR1 LNHNV and CDR2 YYDKDF (reference sequence). This CDR3 has 14 residues. DNA of the CDR3: TGTGCCACCAGCAGAGATACGGATGTGACTGTAGCTTTCTTT. It encodes CATSRDTDVTVAFF. The full variable domain, completed using reference TRBV15 and TRBJ1-1, is DAMVIQNPRYQVTQFGKPVTLSCSQTLNHNVMYWYQQKSSQAPKLLFHYYDKDFNNEADTPDNFQSRRPNTSFCFLDIRSPGLGDTAMYLCATSRDTDVTVAFFGQGTRLTVV.

The chain has TRBV5-1 and TRBJ1-3; D is undetermined. CDR3 size: 14 residues. Germline CDR1 reads SGHRS; CDR2 reads YFSETQ. The V end was cut by 0 bases, the J end by 4 bases, with 8 bases between. The CDR3 region is CASSLGATGNTIYF. In nucleotides, the CDR3 is TGCGCCAGCAGCTTGGGGGCTACAGGAAACACCATATATTTT.

This clonotype has only a few counts. V gene TRBV12-3 or TRBV12-4 combines with J gene TRBJ2-7; D gene unclear. The CDR3 totals 15 residues. The V gene lost 3 bases and the J gene lost 3 bases, with 15 bases spanning the gap. The CDR3 nucleotides read TGTGCCAGCAGTTTCACACGGACCGATGGCTACGAGCAGTACTTC. Translating gives CASSFTRTDGYEQYF.

This chain connects TRBV12-3 or TRBV12-4 to TRBJ2-2; D is uncertain. V lost 5 bases and J 3 bases, leaving 10 bases between the germline ends. CDR3 length equals 14 residues. This CDR3 is CASSPTLYTGELFF. The CDR3 coding sequence is TGTGCCAGCAGTCCAACCCTATACACCGGGGAGCTGTTTTTT.

In its sample, this clonotype was seen a few times. The chain recombines TRBV7-9 with TRBJ1-2, with D possibly matching TRBD1 (5 bases). The CDR3 is 13 amino acids. With 4 bases removed from V and 8 bases from J, the gap between germline ends came to 14 bases. Germline V gives CDR1 SEHNR, CDR2 FQNEAQ (reference sequence). The CDR3 loop is CASSSDRRDGYTF. CDR3 DNA: TGTGCCAGCAGCTCGGATCGCAGGGACGGCTACACCTTC.